This T cell receptor beta chain was observed in a study of T cell repertoires in cytomegalovirus infection. The germline gives CDR1 SGHAT, CDR2 FQNNGV. Trimming at V came to 4 bases and at J to 0 bases, leaving 8 bases not matched to a gene. The CDR3 totals 16 residues. On this clonotype itself: Its target is unknown.

Study-wide results and caveats: HLA-C-restricted CMV clonotypes gave the most frequent clonotype in two of eight donors.

Each CDR3 protein is one row after TCRdb ran MiXCR on the reads. The sample has 27,000 or so distinct CDR3 sequences, around 19% seen once. The specimen was CD8+ T cells from cultured PBMCs, collected from culture after CMV antigen stimulation. This sequence was found in a human donor in good health (CMV status not recorded). Some clones in this sample may be carry-over from other donors' samples. V gene TRBV11-2 combines with J gene TRBJ2-7, with 8 bases identical to TRBD2. The CDR3 coding sequence is TGTGCCAGCAGCTCAGCGAGCGGGGGCGGCTCCTACGAGCAGTACTTC. Its translation is CASSSASGGGSYEQYF.